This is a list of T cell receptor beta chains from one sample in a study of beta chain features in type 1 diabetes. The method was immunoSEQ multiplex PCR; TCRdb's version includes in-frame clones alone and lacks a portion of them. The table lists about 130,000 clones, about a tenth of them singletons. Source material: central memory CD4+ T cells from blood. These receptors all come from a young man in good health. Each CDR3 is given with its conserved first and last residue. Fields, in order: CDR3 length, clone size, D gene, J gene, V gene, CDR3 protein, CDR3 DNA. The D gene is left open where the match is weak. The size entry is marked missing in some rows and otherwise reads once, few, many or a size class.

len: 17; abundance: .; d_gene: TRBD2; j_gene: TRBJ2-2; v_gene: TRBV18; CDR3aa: CASSLRGGGADTGELFF; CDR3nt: TGTGCCAGCTCCCTCAGAGGCGGGGGGGCCGACACCGGGGAGCTGTTTTTT
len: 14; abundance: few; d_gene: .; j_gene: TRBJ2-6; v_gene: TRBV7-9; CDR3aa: CASSLGAGANVLTF; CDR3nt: TGTGCCAGCAGCTTAGGTGCGGGGGCCAACGTCCTGACTTTC
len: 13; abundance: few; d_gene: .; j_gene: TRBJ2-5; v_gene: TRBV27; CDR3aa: CASRDGLAETQYF; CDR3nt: TGTGCCAGCAGGGACGGACTCGCGGAGACCCAGTACTTC
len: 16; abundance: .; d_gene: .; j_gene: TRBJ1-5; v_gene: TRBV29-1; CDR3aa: CSVALGGRYSNQPQHF; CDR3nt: TGCAGCGTTGCGCTCGGGGGACGTTACAGCAATCAGCCCCAGCATTTT
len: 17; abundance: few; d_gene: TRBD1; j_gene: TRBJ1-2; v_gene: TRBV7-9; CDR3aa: CASTLPPRTGRRYGYTF; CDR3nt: TGTGCCAGCACCTTACCCCCCCGGACAGGGCGTCGATATGGCTACACCTTC
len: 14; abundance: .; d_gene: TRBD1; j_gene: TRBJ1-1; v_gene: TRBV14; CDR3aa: CASSLQGLNTEAFF; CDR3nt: TGTGCCAGCAGCTTACAGGGGCTGAACACTGAAGCTTTCTTT
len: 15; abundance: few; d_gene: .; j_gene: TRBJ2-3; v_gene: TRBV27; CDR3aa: CASSFLGLGTDTQYF; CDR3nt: TGTGCCAGCAGTTTTCTGGGACTGGGCACAGATACGCAGTATTTT
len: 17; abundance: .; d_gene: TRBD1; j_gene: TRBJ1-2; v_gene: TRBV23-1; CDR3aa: CASTEGDRGFSNYGYTF; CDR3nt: TGCGCCAGCACCGAGGGAGACAGGGGGTTTTCTAACTATGGCTACACCTTC
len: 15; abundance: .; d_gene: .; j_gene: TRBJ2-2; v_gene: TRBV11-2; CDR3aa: CASSWLASNTGELFF; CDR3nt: TGTGCCAGTAGCTGGCTAGCGTCGAACACCGGGGAGCTGTTTTTT
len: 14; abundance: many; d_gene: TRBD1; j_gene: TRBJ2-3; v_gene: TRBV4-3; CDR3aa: CASSPTGPTDTQYF; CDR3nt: TGCGCCAGCAGCCCGACAGGGCCCACAGATACGCAGTATTTT
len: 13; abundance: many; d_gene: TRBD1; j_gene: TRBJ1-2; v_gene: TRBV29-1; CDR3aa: CSVAGQGGYGYTF; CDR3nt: TGCAGCGTGGCTGGACAGGGCGGATATGGCTACACCTTC
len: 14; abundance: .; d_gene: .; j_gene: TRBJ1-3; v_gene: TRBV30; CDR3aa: CAWSVGHSGNTIYF; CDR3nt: TGTGCCTGGAGTGTGGGGCACTCTGGAAACACCATATATTTT
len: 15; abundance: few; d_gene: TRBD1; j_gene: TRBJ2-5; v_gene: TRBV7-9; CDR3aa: CASSPHRGLQETQYF; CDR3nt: TGTGCCAGCAGCCCACACAGGGGGCTCCAAGAGACCCAGTACTTC
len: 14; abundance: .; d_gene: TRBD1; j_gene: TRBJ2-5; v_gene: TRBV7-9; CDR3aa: CASSLSGTAETQYF; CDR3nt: TGTGCCAGCAGCTTATCCGGGACAGCAGAGACCCAGTACTTC
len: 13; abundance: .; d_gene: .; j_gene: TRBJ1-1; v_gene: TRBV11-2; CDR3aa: CASSMRLVAEAFF; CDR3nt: TGTGCCAGCAGCATGAGATTGGTCGCTGAAGCTTTCTTT
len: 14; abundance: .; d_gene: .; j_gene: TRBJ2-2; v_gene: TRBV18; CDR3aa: CASSTGLNTGELFF; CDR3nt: TGTGCCAGCTCAACGGGACTCAACACCGGGGAGCTGTTTTTT
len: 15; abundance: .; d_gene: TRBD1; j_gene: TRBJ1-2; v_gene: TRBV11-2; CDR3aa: CASSSDRAFNYGYTF; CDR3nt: TGTGCCAGCAGCTCGGACAGGGCCTTTAACTATGGCTACACCTTC
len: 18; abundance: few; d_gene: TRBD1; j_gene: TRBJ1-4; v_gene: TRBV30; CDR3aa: CAWSVGIDRGPLDEKLFF; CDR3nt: TGTGCCTGGAGTGTAGGGATTGACAGGGGTCCTCTAGATGAAAAACTGTTTTTT
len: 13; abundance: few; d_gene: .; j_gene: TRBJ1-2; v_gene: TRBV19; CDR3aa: CASTDGGIDGYTF; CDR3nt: TGTGCCAGTACAGACGGAGGTATCGATGGCTACACCTTC
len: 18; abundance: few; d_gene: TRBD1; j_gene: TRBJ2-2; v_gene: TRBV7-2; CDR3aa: CASSYAYLTGRGTGELFF; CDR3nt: TGTGCCAGCAGCTACGCCTATTTGACAGGGCGAGGGACCGGGGAGCTGTTTTTT
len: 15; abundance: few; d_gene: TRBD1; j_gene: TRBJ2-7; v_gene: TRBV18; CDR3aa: CASSPPGQGTYEQYF; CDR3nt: TGTGCCAGCTCACCACCGGGACAGGGGACCTACGAGCAGTACTTC
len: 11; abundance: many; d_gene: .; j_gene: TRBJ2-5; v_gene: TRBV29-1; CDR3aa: CSLTRGKTQYF; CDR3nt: TGCAGCTTGACTAGGGGCAAGACCCAGTACTTC
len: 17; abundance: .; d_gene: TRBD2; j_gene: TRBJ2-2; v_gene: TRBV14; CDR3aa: CASSPSRLAGNTGELFF; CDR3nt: TGTGCCAGCAGCCCCTCAAGACTAGCGGGGAACACCGGGGAGCTGTTTTTT
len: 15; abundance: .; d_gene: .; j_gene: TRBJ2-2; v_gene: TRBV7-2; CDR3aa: CASSLRGKGTGELFF; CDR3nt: TGTGCCAGCAGCCTCAGGGGAAAGGGCACCGGGGAGCTGTTTTTT
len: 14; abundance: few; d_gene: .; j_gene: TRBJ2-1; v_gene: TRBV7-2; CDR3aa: CASSLSTEYNEQFF; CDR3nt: TGTGCCAGCAGCTTGTCTACTGAATACAATGAGCAGTTCTTC
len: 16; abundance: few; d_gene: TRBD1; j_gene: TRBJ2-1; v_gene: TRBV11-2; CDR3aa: CASSLLRDRGVGEQFF; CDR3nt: TGTGCCAGCAGCTTACTTCGGGACAGGGGGGTAGGTGAGCAGTTCTTC
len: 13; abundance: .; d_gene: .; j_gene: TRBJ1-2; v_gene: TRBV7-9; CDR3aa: CASSLSGIYGYTF; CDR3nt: TGTGCCAGCAGCTTATCAGGGATCTATGGCTACACCTTC
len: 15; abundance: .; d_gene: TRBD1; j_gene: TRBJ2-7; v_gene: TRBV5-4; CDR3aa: CASSLEGQGVNEQYF; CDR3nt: TGTGCCAGCAGCTTGGAAGGACAGGGGGTCAACGAGCAGTACTTC
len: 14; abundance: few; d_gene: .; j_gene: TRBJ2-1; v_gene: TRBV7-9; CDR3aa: CASSQGPSYNEQFF; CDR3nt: TGTGCCAGCAGTCAGGGGCCCTCCTACAATGAGCAGTTCTTC
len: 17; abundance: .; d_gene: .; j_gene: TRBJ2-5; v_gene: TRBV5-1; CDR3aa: CASSLTDFSGLKETQYF; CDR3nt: TGCGCCAGCAGCTTGACGGACTTTAGCGGCTTGAAAGAGACCCAGTACTTC
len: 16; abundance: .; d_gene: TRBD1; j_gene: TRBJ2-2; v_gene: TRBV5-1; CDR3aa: CASTNAGTANTGELFF; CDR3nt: TGCGCCAGCACTAACGCCGGGACAGCGAACACCGGGGAGCTGTTTTTT
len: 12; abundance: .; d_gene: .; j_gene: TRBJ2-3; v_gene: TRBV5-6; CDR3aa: CASSLESDTQYF; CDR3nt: TGTGCCAGCAGCCTCGAGTCGGATACGCAGTATTTT
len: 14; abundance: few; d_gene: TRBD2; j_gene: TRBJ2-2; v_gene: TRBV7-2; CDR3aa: CASSQRGSTGELFF; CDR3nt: TGTGCCAGCAGCCAGCGGGGGTCCACCGGGGAGCTGTTTTTT
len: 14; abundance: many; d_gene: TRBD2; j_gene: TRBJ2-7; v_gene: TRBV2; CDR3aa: CASSVARLASEQYF; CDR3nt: TGTGCCAGCAGTGTCGCGAGACTAGCATCCGAGCAGTACTTC
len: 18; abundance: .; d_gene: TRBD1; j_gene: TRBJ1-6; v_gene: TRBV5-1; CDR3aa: CASSHQGRAGTVDSPLHF; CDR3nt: TGCGCCAGCAGCCACCAAGGACGCGCGGGGACAGTAGATTCACCCCTCCACTTT
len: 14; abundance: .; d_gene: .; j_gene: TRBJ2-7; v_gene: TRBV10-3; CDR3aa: CAISGGGGSYEQYF; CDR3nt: TGTGCCATCAGTGGGGGAGGGGGTTCCTACGAGCAGTACTTC
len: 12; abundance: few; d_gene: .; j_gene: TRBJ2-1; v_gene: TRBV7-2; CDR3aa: CASSLTLVEQFF; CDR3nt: TGTGCCAGCAGCCTCACATTGGTTGAGCAGTTCTTC
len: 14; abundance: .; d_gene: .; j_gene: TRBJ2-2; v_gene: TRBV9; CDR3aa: CASSVVEGAGELFF; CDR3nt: TGTGCCAGCAGCGTAGTAGAAGGGGCCGGGGAGCTGTTTTTT
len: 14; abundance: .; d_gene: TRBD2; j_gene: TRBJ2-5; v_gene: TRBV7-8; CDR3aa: CASSARGAGETQYF; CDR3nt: TGTGCCAGCAGCGCGCGGGGGGCCGGGGAGACCCAGTACTTC
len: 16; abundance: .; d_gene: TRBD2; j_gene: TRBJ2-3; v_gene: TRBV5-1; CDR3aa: CASSLISGGASDTQYF; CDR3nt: TGCGCCAGCAGCTTAATCAGCGGGGGGGCCTCAGATACGCAGTATTTT
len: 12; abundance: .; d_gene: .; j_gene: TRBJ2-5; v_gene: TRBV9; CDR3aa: CASSPREETQYF; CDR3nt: TGTGCCAGCAGTCCCCGGGAAGAGACCCAGTACTTC